The 9 T cell receptor beta chains presented below share a single source sample, sequenced in a study of human T cells and chemical hapten exposure. TCRdb recomputed calls from the RACE reads with MiXCR, one row per CDR3 protein. Among tens of thousands of distinct CDR3 sequences, 6% to 7.5% were seen once, and the ten largest hold around a tenth. Time point of the sample: healthy volunteer bleed at 2 weeks. The starting material, unfractionated whole blood, was used for total RNA extraction. The sequenced sample was whole blood. These receptors all stem from a human donor in good health. Some clones in this sample may be carry-over from other donors' samples.

This clonotype came up many times. The chain employs TRBV6-5 and TRBJ2-1, with 7 positions matching TRBD2. Germline V CDR1 and CDR2: MNHEY, SVGAGI. This CDR3 contains 14 residues. V shed 7 bases, J shed 4 bases, and the junction held 7 bases outside the gene matches. Written as DNA, the CDR3 is TGTGCCAGCAAAGCGGGACTCCCTTACAATGAGCAGTTCTTC. Residues: CASKAGLPYNEQFF.

This clonotype was counted a few times. V and J are TRBV29-1 and TRBJ1-3; a weak D match, TRBD1 (6 bases). Looked up from germline, CDR1 is SQVTM and CDR2 is ANQGSEA. The ends were cut back, 7 bases at V and 3 bases at J, with 13 bases in the middle. The CDR3 has 13 residues. The CDR3 region is CSGSQGYGNTIYF. The CDR3 DNA reads as TGCAGCGGTTCACAGGGATATGGAAACACCATATATTTT. The full variable domain, rest sourced from reference TRBV29-1 and TRBJ1-3, is SAVISQKPSRDICQRGTSLTIQCQVDSQVTMMFWYRQQPGQSLTLIATANQGSEATYESGFVIDKFPISRPNLTFSTLTVSNMSPEDSSIYLCSGSQGYGNTIYFGEGSWLTVV.

There are many counts of this clonotype. This chain uses TRBV7-2 with TRBJ2-2; 8 bases match TRBD2. The CDR3 extends over 17 amino acids. The J segment lost 4 bases and the V segment lost 2 bases, leaving 9 bases of the junction unmatched. Germline CDR1 is SGHTA and CDR2 is FQGNSA. CDR3 loop: CASSLQSGRAGTGELFF. The DNA of the CDR3 is TGTGCCAGCAGCTTACAATCCGGGAGGGCAGGCACCGGGGAGCTGTTTTTT.

This clonotype was counted many times. The rearrangement joins TRBV7-2 to TRBJ2-3; 11 positions match TRBD2. This CDR3 has 16 amino acids. V lost 2 bases and J lost 0; bases outside the gene matches: 1. Germline V gene sequence: CDR1 SGHTA, CDR2 FQGNSA. The CDR3 protein is CASSLLAGGSTDTQYF. CDR3 nucleotide sequence: TGTGCCAGCAGCTTACTAGCGGGAGGTAGCACAGATACGCAGTATTTT.

This clonotype was seen many times. The chain uses TRBV7-9 and TRBJ2-3; no definite D call. This CDR3 is 14 amino acids long. CDR1 and CDR2 (germline): SEHNR, FQNEAQ (reference sequence). Trimming removed 5 bases at V and 2 bases at J, with 11 bases between. Here the CDR3 reads CASSDWTFTDTQYF. As DNA, the CDR3 is TGTGCCAGCAGCGACTGGACCTTCACAGATACGCAGTATTTT.

This clonotype was observed a few times. A much larger clone lies a single base off, so this may be a read error. J is TRBJ2-1 and V is TRBV9; D is ambiguous. With 0 bases removed from V and 6 bases from J, the gap between germline ends came to 13 bases. The CDR3 is made up of 15 amino acids. CDR1 and CDR2 from the germline V gene are SGDLS and YYNGEE. The CDR3: CASSVEARFGNEQFF. DNA for the CDR3: TGTGCCAGCAGCGTAGAGGCCCGGTTCGGCAATGAGCAGTTCTTC.

This clonotype appeared many times. The rearrangement joins TRBV28 to TRBJ2-3; 9 nucleotides align to TRBD2. Germline loops: CDR1 MDHEN, CDR2 SYDVKM. CDR3 length: 15 amino acids. V lost 1 base, J lost 6 bases, and 5 bases stayed unmatched. Written as DNA, the CDR3 is TGTGCCAGCAGTTTATCGGCGGGAGGGCCGGATACGCAGTATTTT. Amino acids: CASSLSAGGPDTQYF.

A few counts support this clonotype. This rearrangement joins TRBV7-9 to TRBJ1-1; D uncertain. V shed 1 base and J shed 7 bases, with 10 bases lying between them. This CDR3 comprises 13 residues. The germline gives CDR1 SEHNR, CDR2 FQNEAQ (reference sequence). The CDR3 nucleotides are TGTGCCAGCAGCTTAGAAGGCTTCGGTGAAGCTTTCTTT. Translated: CASSLEGFGEAFF.

This clonotype was seen ten or more times. The rearrangement uses TRBV5-1 and TRBJ2-3, with D maybe TRBD1 (5 bases). This CDR3 spans 18 amino acids. Trimming left V 0 bases short and J 0 bases short, with 17 bases between. CDR1 and CDR2 from the germline V gene are SGHRS and YFSETQ. The CDR3 DNA reads TGCGCCAGCAGCTTGGCCGGCTTGTGGAAGGGGAGCACAGATACGCAGTATTTT. It codes for CASSLAGLWKGSTDTQYF. Full variable domain (outside the CDR3, taken from reference TRBV5-1 and TRBJ2-3): KAGVTQTPRYLIKTRGQQVTLSCSPISGHRSVSWYQQTPGQGLQFLFEYFSETQRNKGNFPGRFSGRQFSNSRSEMNVSTLELGDSALYLCASSLAGLWKGSTDTQYFGPGTRLTVL.